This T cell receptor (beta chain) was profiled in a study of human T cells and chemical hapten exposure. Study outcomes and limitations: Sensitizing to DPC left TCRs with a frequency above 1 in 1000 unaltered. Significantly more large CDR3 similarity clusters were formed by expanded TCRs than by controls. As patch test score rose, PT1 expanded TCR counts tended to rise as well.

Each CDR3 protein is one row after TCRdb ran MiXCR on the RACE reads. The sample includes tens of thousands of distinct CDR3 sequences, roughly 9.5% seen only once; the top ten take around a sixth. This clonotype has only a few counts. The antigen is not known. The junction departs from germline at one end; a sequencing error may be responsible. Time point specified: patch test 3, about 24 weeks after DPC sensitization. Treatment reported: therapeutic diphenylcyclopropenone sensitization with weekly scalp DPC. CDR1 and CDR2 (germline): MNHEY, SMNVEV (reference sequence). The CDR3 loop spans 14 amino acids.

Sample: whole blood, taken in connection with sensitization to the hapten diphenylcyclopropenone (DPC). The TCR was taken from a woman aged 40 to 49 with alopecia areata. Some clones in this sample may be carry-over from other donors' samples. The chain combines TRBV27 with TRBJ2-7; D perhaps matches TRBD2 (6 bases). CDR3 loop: CAGSLRGTLYEQYF. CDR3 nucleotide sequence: TGTGCCGGCAGTTTGCGCGGGACTCTCTACGAGCAGTACTTC.